There are a few counts of the clone carrying this TCR beta chain. Its matching antigen is unknown. Clones were sequenced by immunoSEQ multiplex PCR, and TCRdb holds only the in-frame ones, with some missing. The table shows about 62,000 clones, with 81% occurring only once. Germline assignment: CDR1 MNHEY and CDR2 SMNVEV (reference sequence). V lost 3 bases, J lost 2 bases, and 18 bases lay in between. There are 17 residues in the CDR3. The data belong to a study of OX40 agonist ivuxolimab in advanced cancers. Across the study: Dose-escalation patients were diagnosed with hepatocellular carcinoma, melanoma, renal cell cancer or head and neck cancer. Study results and caveats: Antigen specificity was not determined for the expanded peripheral T cells. At 0.1 to 3.0 mg/kg and by week 6, CD4+ and CD8+ T cells in the blood had expanded clonally.

This TCR derives from an adult with an advanced solid tumor such as melanoma, head and neck, liver or kidney cancer. Specimen: CD4+ or CD8+ T cells sorted from blood, collected in a trial of the OX40 agonist ivuxolimab. This chain links TRBV27 with TRBJ2-3; TRBD1 is a possible D gene (5 bases). CDR3 sequence reads: CASSFFGRATNTDTQYF. The CDR3 DNA is TGTGCCAGCAGTTTTTTCGGCAGGGCAACGAACACAGATACGCAGTATTTT.